The 21 T cell receptor beta chains below were found in one sample sequenced in a study of T cells after yellow fever vaccination. Using its own MiXCR run on the 5' RACE reads, TCRdb lists one record per CDR3 protein. This table holds roughly 63,000 distinct CDR3 sequences, roughly 7.3% found once. The starting material was CD8+ T cells sorted from PBMCs, obtained 15 days after the yellow fever booster vaccination. These receptors all stem from a man aged 25-45 years who received the YFV17D yellow fever vaccine.

This clonotype was observed many times. The V call is TRBV11-2, the J call TRBJ2-7; 7 bases are shared with TRBD2. Germline CDR1 SGHAT, CDR2 FQNNGV. The trim removed 3 bases at V and 4 bases at J, leaving 3 bases unmatched. The CDR3 sequence is 13 residues long. CDR3 DNA: TGTGCCAGCAGCTTGGGGAGGGAGTACGAGCAGTACTTC. Its protein product is CASSLGREYEQYF.

The table lists this clonotype with many counts. The rearrangement links TRBV23-1 to TRBJ2-3; the match to TRBD2 covers 12 bases. TRBV23-1 is designated an ORF whose function remains uncertain. The CDR3 length is 17 residues. V lost 3 bases and J lost 6; bases outside the gene matches: 10. The CDR3 nucleotides are TGCGCCAGCAGTCACCCTCCCCCTAGCGGGAGGGACGATACGCAGTATTTT. This gives the protein CASSHPPPSGRDDTQYF.

This clonotype was recorded many times. The chain links TRBV2 to TRBJ1-4, with D perhaps TRBD1 (6 bases). The CDR3 has 14 amino acids. Germline CDR1 and CDR2: SNHLY and FYNNEI. The ends were cut back, 7 bases at V and 1 base at J, with 10 bases in the middle. The CDR3 here is CASTSGETNEKLFF. CDR3 coding DNA: TGTGCCAGCACCTCAGGGGAAACTAATGAAAAACTGTTTTTT.

As for this clonotype: With a much larger clone just one base away, this may be a read error. The chain recombines TRBV20-1 with TRBJ2-3, with 9 bases fitting TRBD2. The CDR3 length is 16 residues. Trimming removed 1 base from V and 9 bases from J; junction bases left unmatched: 14. Germline CDR1 DFQATT, CDR2 SNEGSKA (reference sequence). The CDR3 DNA reads TGCAGTGCTAGAGTCCGGCGGGAGGGCCCCCAAGAAACGCAGTATTTT. Amino acids: CSARVRREGPQETQYF.

This clonotype has at least ten counts. The rearrangement links TRBV10-1 to TRBJ2-7; D gene uncertain. CDR1 WNHNN and CDR2 SYGVQD come from the germline V gene (reference sequence). V was clipped by 2 bases and J by 5 bases, with 25 bases between them. The CDR3 loop spans 18 amino acids. The CDR3 DNA sequence: TGCGCCAGCAGTGAGCCCTCGTCATTAGCCGTTAAGAAGGACGAGCAGTACTTC. Protein product: CASSEPSSLAVKKDEQYF.

Ten or more counts support this clonotype. The V and J genes are TRBV9 and TRBJ2-7; no definite D call. This CDR3 spans 13 amino acids. Trimming shortened V by 0 bases and J by 6 bases, and 10 bases separated the two germline ends. In germline, CDR1 is SGDLS, CDR2 YYNGEE. The CDR3 DNA reads TGTGCCAGCAGCGTAGACGGTTTAGGCGAGCAGTACTTC. Protein sequence: CASSVDGLGEQYF.

This clonotype was seen ten or more times. The chain has TRBV30 and TRBJ2-1, with D tentatively TRBD2 (5 bases). CDR1 GTSNPN and CDR2 SVGIG come from the germline V gene (reference sequence). V gave up 0 bases and J gave up 10 bases, with 13 bases separating them. There are 13 residues in the CDR3. The CDR3 reads CAWSVISADEQFF. The DNA of the CDR3 is TGTGCCTGGAGTGTAATTAGCGCAGACGAGCAGTTCTTC.

A word on this clonotype: A single base separates this from a much larger clone, so it may be a read error. This chain links TRBV9 with TRBJ2-2, with D perhaps given as TRBD1 or TRBD2 (6 bases each). The CDR3 sequence is 16 residues long. CDR1 is SGDLS, CDR2 YYNGEE, per germline. V dropped 3 bases and J dropped 3 bases, with 15 bases sitting between them. The CDR3 here is CASSAGTREDTGELFF. For the CDR3, the DNA is TGTGCCAGCAGCGCCGGGACAAGGGAGGACACCGGGGAGCTGTTTTTT.

This clonotype was detected ten times or more. The DNA for the CDR3 is TGTGCCAGCAGCTTAGGAGTTGGAGAGGAGACCCAGTACTTC. This encodes CASSLGVGEETQYF. This sequence joins TRBV7-2 and TRBJ2-5; D is undetermined. This CDR3 contains 14 residues. Germline values: CDR1 SGHTA, CDR2 FQGNSA. Trimming removed 1 base at V and 5 bases at J, with 11 bases between.

The chain employs TRBV7-2 and TRBJ2-1; 7 positions agree with TRBD2. The V gene end was trimmed by 5 bases and the J gene end by 2 bases; junction bases not matched to a gene: 6. Germline V gene lookup returns CDR1 SGHTA and CDR2 FQGNSA. The CDR3 is 15 residues long. In DNA, the CDR3 is TGTGCCAGCAGCCGGAGCGGGAACCCCTACAATGAGCAGTTCTTC. It specifies CASSRSGNPYNEQFF. Variable domain in full (rest from reference TRBV7-2 and TRBJ2-1): GAGVSQSPSNKVTEKGKDVELRCDPISGHTALYWYRQSLGQGLEFLIYFQGNSAPDKSGLPSDRFSAERTGGSVSTLTIQRTQQEDSAVYLCASSRSGNPYNEQFFGPGTRLTVL.

The chain couples TRBV7-9 to TRBJ2-7; 11 bases line up with TRBD1. Germline CDR1 reads SEHNR; CDR2 reads FQNEAQ (reference sequence). The trim removed 8 bases at V and 3 bases at J, leaving 9 bases unmatched. CDR3 length: 15 residues. The CDR3 is CASGNRDRGIYEQYF. DNA for the CDR3: TGTGCCAGCGGGAACCGGGACAGGGGGATCTACGAGCAGTACTTC.

This clonotype showed up just a few times. V gene TRBV12-3 or TRBV12-4 combines with J gene TRBJ2-1; D is perhaps TRBD2 (6 bases). V was pared by 8 bases and J by 12 bases, with 11 bases between. CDR3 length equals 10 residues. CDR3 bases: TGTGCCAGCTCTAACGGGGGGCAGTTCTTC. Encoded protein: CASSNGGQFF.

In the case of this clonotype: A much larger clone lies one base from this, so it may be a read error. The chain has TRBV4-2 and TRBJ2-3; D is perhaps TRBD1 or TRBD2 (6 bases each). The germline gives CDR1 LGHNA, CDR2 YNFKEQ. The CDR3 is 17 amino acids. CDR3 sequence reads: CASSQPQIGGPTVTQYF. The CDR3 DNA follows: TGTGCCAGCAGCCAGCCCCAAATTGGGGGGCCCACAGTTACGCAGTATTTT.

This clonotype was observed many times. The chain recombines TRBV7-3 with TRBJ1-5; 7 nucleotides match TRBD1. With V trimmed by 2 bases and J by 1 base, 5 bases remained unmatched. This CDR3 is 16 amino acids long. Germline CDR1 and CDR2: SGHTA and FQGTGA. In DNA, the CDR3 is TGTGCCAGCAGCTTAGAGGCAGGGGGAAGCAATCAGCCCCAGCATTTT. This encodes CASSLEAGGSNQPQHF.

This clonotype was counted many times. The V gene is TRBV3-1, the J gene TRBJ2-7, with 8 nucleotides matching TRBD2. V lost 1 base and J lost 3; bases outside the gene matches: 11. The CDR3 sequence is 17 residues long. The germline V gene encodes CDR1 LGHDT and CDR2 YNNKEL (reference sequence). The CDR3 protein is CASSQAGSGNRDYEQYF. The CDR3, as DNA: TGTGCCAGCAGCCAAGCCGGTAGCGGGAATCGGGACTACGAGCAGTACTTC.

This clonotype was counted many times. The rearrangement links TRBV3-1 to TRBJ1-1; D not certain. Germline assignment: CDR1 LGHDT and CDR2 YNNKEL (reference sequence). V lost 0 bases, J lost 0 bases, and 11 bases lay in between. This CDR3 spans 16 amino acids. CDR3 in DNA: TGTGCCAGCAGCCAAGAGGGTTATTACATGAACACTGAAGCTTTCTTT. Amino acid sequence: CASSQEGYYMNTEAFF.

This clonotype was seen many times. This chain links TRBV7-9 with TRBJ2-5, with 9 bases aligning to TRBD1. The CDR3 spans 17 residues. Per germline, CDR1 SEHNR and CDR2 FQNEAQ (reference sequence). V trimming: 3 bases; J trimming: 4 bases; junction bases outside the gene matches: 12. This CDR3 is CASSFGDGQGQGETQYF. In DNA form, the CDR3 reads TGTGCCAGCAGCTTCGGGGATGGACAGGGACAGGGAGAGACCCAGTACTTC.

Concerning this clonotype itself: This may arise from a read error, as a much more abundant clone is one base away. The rearrangement joins TRBV29-1 to TRBJ2-3; D possibly uses TRBD1 or TRBD2 (5 bases each). Per germline, CDR1 SQVTM and CDR2 ANQGSEA. The CDR3 has 14 residues. The germline V and J ends were trimmed by 4 bases and 3 bases, with 14 bases remaining between them. This chain's CDR3 is CSVVVREKTDTQYF. In DNA form, the CDR3 reads TGCAGCGTTGTGGTCAGGGAGAAGACAGATACGCAGTATTTT.

In this sample, this clonotype turned up many times. This sequence joins TRBV29-1 and TRBJ2-7, with 11 bases identical to TRBD1. CDR3 length: 14 residues. CDR1 and CDR2 (germline): SQVTM, ANQGSEA. V gave up 6 bases and J gave up 2 bases; unmatched junction bases: 6. The CDR3, as DNA: TGCAGCGTCCTCGGGACAGGGGGACCCTACGAGCAGTACTTC. Translation gives CSVLGTGGPYEQYF.

This rearrangement joins TRBV6-5 to TRBJ2-1; the D gene is possibly TRBD2 (5 bases). CDR3 size: 14 residues. Trimming removed 5 bases at V and 3 bases at J, with 11 bases between. Germline V gene lookup returns CDR1 MNHEY and CDR2 SVGAGI. CDR3 DNA: TGTGCCAGCAGTAACCCTAGCAGCTACAATGAGCAGTTCTTC. Translation: CASSNPSSYNEQFF.

This clonotype has a count of ten or more. The gene calls are TRBV27 and TRBJ2-3; D is unresolved. This CDR3 region has 11 residues. Germline V CDR1 and CDR2: MNHEY, SMNVEV (reference sequence). V lost 10 bases, J lost 4 bases, and 9 bases lay in between. CDR3 loop: CATLGPDTQYF. In DNA form, the CDR3 reads TGTGCCACCCTAGGACCAGATACGCAGTATTTT.